This TCR beta chain originates from a study of cytomegalovirus exposure and HLA in healthy donors. Overall study context: There were fewer than 500 genotyped donors. Of these, roughly 80% fell in the genetic ancestry cluster associated with self-reported Caucasian donors.

PCR was performed using 60 Vbeta and 13 Jbeta primers. Assay used: immunoSEQ multiplex PCR; TCRdb lists only in-frame clones, some missing. The sample yields 50,000 to 65,000 clones, more than 70% seen once. Germline V gene data show CDR1 as LNHDA and CDR2 as SQIVND (reference sequence). The germline V and J ends were trimmed by 3 bases and 4 bases, with 6 bases remaining between them. The CDR3 is 12 residues long. The sequence was obtained from a woman aged 30 to 39 in good health and CMV-seronegative. This sequence joins TRBV19 and TRBJ2-5, with D uncertain. Sequenced material: PBMCs. The CDR3 reads CASSMARETQYF. CDR3 coding DNA: TGTGCCAGTAGTATGGCCAGAGAGACCCAGTACTTC.